These 3 T cell receptor beta chains share one sample of origin, sequenced in a study of regulatory T cells in long-lasting Graves disease. Indicated time point: newly diagnosed GD, antithyroid drugs for less than 3 months. Isolated PBMC RNA provided the starting material for the TCR library. Both iRepertoire HTBI primers and Arm-PCR of CDR3 regions were used to build the TCR beta libraries. Each CDR3 protein gets one entry after TCRdb re-called the multiplex PCR reads with MiXCR. The sample has over 350,000 distinct CDR3 sequences, over 14% seen once. These data also featured in a second study, about T cells in Graves' hyperthyroidism and ophthalmopathy.

Sample: peripheral blood mononuclear cells (PBMCs), taken at new diagnosis, from a patient treated with antithyroid drugs. The receptors come from a woman in her thirties or forties with Graves disease.

This clonotype was seen only a few times. The V gene is TRBV15, the J gene TRBJ1-5; no clear D. The ends were cut back, 1 base at V and 5 bases at J, with 9 bases in the middle. Germline loops: CDR1 LNHNV, CDR2 YYDKDF (reference sequence). The CDR3 spans 14 residues. In nucleotides, the CDR3 is TGTGCCACCAGCAGAGGCCAGATGGATCAGCCCCAGCATTTT. This sequence encodes CATSRGQMDQPQHF.

Details on this clonotype: This probably arose from a read error, given a far larger clone one base away. J is TRBJ2-1 and V is TRBV11-2; possibly TRBD2 for D (6 bases). CDR3 length: 13 residues. V lost 3 bases and J lost 10, with 13 bases in between. CDR1 and CDR2 from the germline V gene are SGHAT and FQNNGV. The CDR3 DNA is TGTGCCAGCAGCTTCGTCGGGGGATACGAGCAGTTCTTC. Translated: CASSFVGGYEQFF.

This chain uses TRBV14 with TRBJ1-5; D is uncertain. With 0 bases removed from V and 0 bases from J, the gap between germline ends came to 6 bases. Germline V gives CDR1 SGHDN, CDR2 FVKESK. This CDR3 has 15 amino acids. This CDR3 is CASSQDSNSNQPQHF. The DNA of the CDR3 is TGTGCCAGCAGCCAAGATTCCAATAGCAATCAGCCCCAGCATTTT.